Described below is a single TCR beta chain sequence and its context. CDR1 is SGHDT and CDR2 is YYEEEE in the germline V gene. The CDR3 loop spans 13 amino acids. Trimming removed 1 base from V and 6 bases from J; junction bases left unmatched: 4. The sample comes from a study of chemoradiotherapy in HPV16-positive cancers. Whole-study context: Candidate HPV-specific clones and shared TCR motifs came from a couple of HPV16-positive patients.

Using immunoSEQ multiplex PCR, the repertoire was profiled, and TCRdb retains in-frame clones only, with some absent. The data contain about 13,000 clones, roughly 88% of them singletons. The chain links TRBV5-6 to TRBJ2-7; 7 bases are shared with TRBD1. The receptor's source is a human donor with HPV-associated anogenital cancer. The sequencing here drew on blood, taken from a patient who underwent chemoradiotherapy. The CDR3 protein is CASSLWDRSEQYV. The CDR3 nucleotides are TGTGCCAGCAGCTTGTGGGACAGAAGCGAGCAGTACGTC.